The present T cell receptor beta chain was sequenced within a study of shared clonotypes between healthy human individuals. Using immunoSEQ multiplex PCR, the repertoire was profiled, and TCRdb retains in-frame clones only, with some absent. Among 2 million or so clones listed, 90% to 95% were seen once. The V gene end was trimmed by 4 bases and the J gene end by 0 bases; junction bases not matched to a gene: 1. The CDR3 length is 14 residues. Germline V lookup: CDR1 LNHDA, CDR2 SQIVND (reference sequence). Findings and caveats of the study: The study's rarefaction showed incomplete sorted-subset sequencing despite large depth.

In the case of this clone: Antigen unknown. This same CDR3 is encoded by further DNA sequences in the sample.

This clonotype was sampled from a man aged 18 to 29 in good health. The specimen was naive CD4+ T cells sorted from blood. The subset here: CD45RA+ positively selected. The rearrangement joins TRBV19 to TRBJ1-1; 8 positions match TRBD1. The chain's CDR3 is CASSRQGMNTEAFF. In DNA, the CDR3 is TGTGCCAGTAGTAGACAGGGGATGAACACTGAAGCTTTCTTT.